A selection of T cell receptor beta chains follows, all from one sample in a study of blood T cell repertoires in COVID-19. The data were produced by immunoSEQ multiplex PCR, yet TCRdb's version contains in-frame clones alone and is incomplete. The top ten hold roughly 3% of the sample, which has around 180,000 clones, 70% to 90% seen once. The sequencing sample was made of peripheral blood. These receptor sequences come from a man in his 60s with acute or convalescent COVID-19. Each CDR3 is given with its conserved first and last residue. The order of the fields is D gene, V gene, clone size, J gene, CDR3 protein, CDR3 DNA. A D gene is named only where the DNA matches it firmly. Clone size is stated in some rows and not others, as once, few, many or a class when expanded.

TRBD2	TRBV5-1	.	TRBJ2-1	CATQLLAGAPNEQFF	TGCGCCACCCAACTTCTAGCGGGGGCCCCCAATGAGCAGTTCTTC
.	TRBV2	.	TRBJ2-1	CASSEADFSYNEQFF	TGTGCCAGCAGTGAAGCGGACTTCTCCTACAATGAGCAGTTCTTC
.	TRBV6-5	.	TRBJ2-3	CAGAGRGFGDTQYF	TGTGCCGGGGCGGGCAGGGGATTCGGAGATACGCAGTATTTT
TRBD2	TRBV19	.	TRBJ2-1	CASRTTSAWGNEQFF	TGTGCCAGTAGGACAACTAGCGCCTGGGGGAATGAGCAGTTCTTC
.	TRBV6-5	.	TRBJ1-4	CASRRRGWTEKLFF	TGTGCCAGCAGGAGGCGGGGGTGGACTGAAAAACTGTTTTTT
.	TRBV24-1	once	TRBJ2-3	CATSDPGQQYTDTQYF	TGTGCCACCAGTGACCCCGGACAGCAGTACACAGATACGCAGTATTTT
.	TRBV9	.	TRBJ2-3	CASSVSSVVADTQYF	TGTGCCAGCAGCGTAAGCAGCGTCGTCGCAGATACGCAGTATTTT
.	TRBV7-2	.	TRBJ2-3	CASRLAGTVSTDTQYF	TGTGCCAGCAGACTAGCCGGGACGGTGAGCACAGATACGCAGTATTTT
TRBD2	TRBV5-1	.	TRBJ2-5	CASSLASGRGETQYF	TGCGCCAGCAGCTTGGCCAGCGGGAGAGGGGAGACCCAGTACTTC
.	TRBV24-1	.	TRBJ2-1	CATPGSYNEQFF	TGTGCCACACCCGGCTCCTACAATGAGCAGTTCTTC
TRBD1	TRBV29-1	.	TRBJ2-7	CSVKQGDSAYEQYF	TGCAGCGTTAAACAGGGGGATAGCGCCTACGAGCAGTACTTC
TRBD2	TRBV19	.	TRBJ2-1	CASSMGGRINEQFF	TGTGCCAGTAGTATGGGCGGGAGGATAAATGAGCAGTTCTTC
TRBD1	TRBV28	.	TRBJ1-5	CARTGGMSVRPQHF	TGTGCCAGGACAGGGGGAATGAGTGTTCGGCCCCAGCATTTT
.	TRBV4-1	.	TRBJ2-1	CASRVSADSSYNEQFF	TGCGCCAGCCGGGTTTCAGCGGATAGCTCCTACAATGAGCAGTTCTTC
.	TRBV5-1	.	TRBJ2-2	CASSPARAANTGELFF	TGCGCCAGCAGCCCCGCAAGAGCGGCGAACACCGGGGAGCTGTTTTTT
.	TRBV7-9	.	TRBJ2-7	CASSLSAYEQYF	TGTGCCAGCAGCTTATCGGCCTACGAGCAGTACTTC
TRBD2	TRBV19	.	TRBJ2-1	CASSTPGTSGPSSSYNEQFF	TGTGCCAGTAGTACTCCCGGGACTAGCGGACCTTCGAGCTCCTACAATGAGCAGTTCTTC
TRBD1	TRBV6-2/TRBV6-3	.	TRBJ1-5	CASSSLRQRGRGKEGNQPQHF	TGTGCCAGCAGCTCTCTACGCCAAAGGGGCAGGGGGAAGGAGGGCAATCAGCCCCAGCATTTT
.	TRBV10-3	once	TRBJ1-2	CAIWGGLPGYGYTF	TGTGCCATCTGGGGGGGACTCCCGGGGTATGGCTACACCTTC
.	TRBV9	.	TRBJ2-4	CASSVDGDGGDIQYF	TGTGCCAGCAGCGTAGATGGGGACGGCGGGGACATTCAGTACTTC
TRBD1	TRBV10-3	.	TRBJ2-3	CAISESKPDRGDSDTQYF	TGTGCCATCAGTGAGTCGAAACCGGACAGGGGGGATTCAGATACGCAGTATTTT
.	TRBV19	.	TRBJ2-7	CASKNRDTYEQYF	TGTGCCAGTAAGAACCGGGACACCTACGAGCAGTACTTC
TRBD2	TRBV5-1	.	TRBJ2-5	CASSRSGGQETQYF	TGCGCCAGCAGTCGTTCCGGGGGGCAAGAGACCCAGTACTTC
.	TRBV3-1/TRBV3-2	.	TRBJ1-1	CASSQPPGGDTEAFF	TGTGCCAGCAGCCAGCCACCCGGCGGGGACACTGAAGCTTTCTTT
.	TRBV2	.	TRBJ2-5	CASSRGGPLQETQYF	TGTGCCAGTTCTCGGGGAGGCCCTCTCCAAGAGACCCAGTACTTC
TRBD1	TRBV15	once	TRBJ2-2	CATSRERTGGTGELFF	TGTGCCACCAGCAGAGAACGGACAGGGGGCACCGGGGAGCTGTTTTTT
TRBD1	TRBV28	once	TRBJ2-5	CASSRQGQETQYF	TGTGCCAGCTCCAGACAGGGCCAAGAGACCCAGTACTTC
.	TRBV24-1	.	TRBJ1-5	CATSGGGQPQHF	TGTGCCACCAGTGGGGGGGGTCAGCCCCAGCATTTT
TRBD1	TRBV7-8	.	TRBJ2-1	CASSQGVSGDNEQFF	TGTGCCAGCAGCCAGGGGGTCAGCGGCGACAATGAGCAGTTCTTC
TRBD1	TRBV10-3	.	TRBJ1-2	CAISELEDRKGYTF	TGTGCCATCAGTGAGTTGGAGGACAGGAAAGGCTACACCTTC
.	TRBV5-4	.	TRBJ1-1	CASSSVPPTGSGAFF	TGTGCCAGCAGCTCAGTCCCCCCTACAGGGTCGGGAGCTTTCTTT
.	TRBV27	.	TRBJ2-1	CASSLSTRGSFDEQFF	TGTGCCAGCAGTTTATCAACGAGGGGGTCGTTTGATGAGCAGTTCTTC
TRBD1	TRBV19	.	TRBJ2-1	CASSIRGTGVDEQFF	TGTGCCAGTAGCATACGGGGGACAGGGGTGGATGAGCAGTTCTTC
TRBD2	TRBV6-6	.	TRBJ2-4	CASSYSSGLARHLDF	TGTGCCAGCAGTTACTCTTCGGGACTAGCGAGACACTTAGACTTC
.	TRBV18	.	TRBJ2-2	CASSPRTVGGELFF	TGTGCCAGCTCACCAAGGACAGTGGGCGGGGAGCTGTTTTTT
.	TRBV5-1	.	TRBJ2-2	CASSLLEGSAGELFF	TGCGCCAGCAGCTTGTTAGAGGGATCGGCCGGGGAGCTGTTTTTT
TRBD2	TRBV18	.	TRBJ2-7	CASSPPGRGRGSEQYF	TGTGCCAGCTCACCACCGGGGCGCGGGAGGGGTTCCGAGCAGTACTTC